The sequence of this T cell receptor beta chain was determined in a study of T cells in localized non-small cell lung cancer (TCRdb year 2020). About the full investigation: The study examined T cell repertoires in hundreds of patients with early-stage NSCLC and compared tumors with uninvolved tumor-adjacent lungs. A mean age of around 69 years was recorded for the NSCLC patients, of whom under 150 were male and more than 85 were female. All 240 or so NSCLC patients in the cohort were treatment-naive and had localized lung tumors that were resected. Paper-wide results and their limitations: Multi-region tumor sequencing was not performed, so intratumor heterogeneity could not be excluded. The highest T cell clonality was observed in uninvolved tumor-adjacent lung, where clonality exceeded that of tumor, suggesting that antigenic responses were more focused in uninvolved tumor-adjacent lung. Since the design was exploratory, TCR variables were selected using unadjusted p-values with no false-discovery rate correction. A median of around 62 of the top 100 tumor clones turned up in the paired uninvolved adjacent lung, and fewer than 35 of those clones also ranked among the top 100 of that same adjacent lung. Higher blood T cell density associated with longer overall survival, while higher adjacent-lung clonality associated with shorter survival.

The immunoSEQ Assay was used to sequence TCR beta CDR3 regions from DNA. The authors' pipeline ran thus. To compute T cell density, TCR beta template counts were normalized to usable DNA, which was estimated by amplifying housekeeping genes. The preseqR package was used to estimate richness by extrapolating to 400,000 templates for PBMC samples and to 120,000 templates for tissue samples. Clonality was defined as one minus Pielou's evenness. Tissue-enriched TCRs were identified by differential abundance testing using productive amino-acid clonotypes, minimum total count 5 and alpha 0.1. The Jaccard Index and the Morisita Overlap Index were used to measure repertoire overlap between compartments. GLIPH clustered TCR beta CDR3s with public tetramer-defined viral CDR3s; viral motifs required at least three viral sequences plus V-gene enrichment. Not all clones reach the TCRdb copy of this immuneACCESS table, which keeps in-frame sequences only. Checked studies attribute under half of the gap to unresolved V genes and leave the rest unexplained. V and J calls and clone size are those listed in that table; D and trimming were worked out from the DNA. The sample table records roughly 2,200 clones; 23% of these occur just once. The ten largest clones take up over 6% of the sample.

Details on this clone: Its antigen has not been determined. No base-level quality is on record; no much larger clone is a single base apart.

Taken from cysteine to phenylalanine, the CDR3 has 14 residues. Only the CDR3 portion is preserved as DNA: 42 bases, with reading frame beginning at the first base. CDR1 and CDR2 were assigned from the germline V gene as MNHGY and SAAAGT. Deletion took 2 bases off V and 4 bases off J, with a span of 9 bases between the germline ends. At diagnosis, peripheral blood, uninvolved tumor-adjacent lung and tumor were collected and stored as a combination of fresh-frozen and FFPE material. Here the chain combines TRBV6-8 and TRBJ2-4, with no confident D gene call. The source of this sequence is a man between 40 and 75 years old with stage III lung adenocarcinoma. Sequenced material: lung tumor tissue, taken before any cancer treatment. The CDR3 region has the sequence CASSYLGPKNIQYF. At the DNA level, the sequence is TGTGCCAGCAGTTACCTGGGCCCAAAAAACATTCAGTACTTC.